The 7 T cell receptor beta chains below all came from one sample that was sequenced in a study of Ad26.COV2.S vaccination and SARS-CoV-2 variants. Indicated treatment: around 19 received Ad26.COV2.S at low or high dose, single or two shots; 5 received placebo; per-sample allocation not given. The samples were gathered on day 63 after the first injection of vaccine or placebo. Clones were read by immunoSEQ multiplex PCR, and TCRdb kept only the in-frame ones, dropping some. The sample holds approximately 420,000 clones; approximately 86% are singletons and the top ten take roughly 3.5%. Here the sequenced sample was peripheral blood, taken in a trial of Ad26.COV2.S vaccine versus placebo. These receptor sequences come from a person aged 18-65 years who received the Ad26.COV2.S COVID-19 vaccine or a placebo.

The chain uses TRBV6-5 and TRBJ1-6, with D unclear. This CDR3 has 13 amino acids. Trimming removed 0 bases from V and 8 bases from J, with 5 bases in between. Germline values: CDR1 MNHEY, CDR2 SVGAGI. The CDR3 DNA sequence: TGTGCCAGCAGTTACTCGCTGGATTCACCCCTCCACTTT. Its translation: CASSYSLDSPLHF.

The chain uses TRBV7-9 and TRBJ2-5; 14 nucleotides agree with TRBD2. CDR3 length equals 17 residues. Germline V gives CDR1 SEHNR, CDR2 FQNEAQ (reference sequence). V was clipped by 5 bases and J by 5 bases; unmatched bases: 10. The CDR3 DNA reads TGTGCCAGCAGCCACCGACTAGCGGGGGGGCCTTGGGAGACCCAGTACTTC. This encodes CASSHRLAGGPWETQYF.

This clone was recorded a few times. The rearrangement joins TRBV25-1 to TRBJ2-1; possible D gene TRBD2, 5 bases. The CDR3 has 13 residues. V lost 6 bases and J 4 bases, leaving 10 bases between the germline ends. Germline V CDR1 and CDR2: MGHDK, SYGVNS. The CDR3 loop is CASSPGKYNEQFF. The CDR3 DNA is TGTGCCAGCAGCCCCGGGAAGTACAATGAGCAGTTCTTC. Supplemented by reference TRBV25-1 and TRBJ2-1, the full variable domain reads EADIYQTPRYLVIGTGKKITLECSQTMGHDKMYWYQQDPGMELHLIHYSYGVNSTEKGDLSSESTVSRIRTEHFPLTLESARPSHTSQYLCASSPGKYNEQFFGPGTRLTVL.

J is TRBJ1-1 and V is TRBV5-1, with D unresolved. The V and J ends lost 4 bases and 1 base respectively, with 14 bases between them. The germline gives CDR1 SGHRS, CDR2 YFSETQ. This CDR3 has 15 residues. The CDR3 is CASSDARTENTEAFF. CDR3 in DNA: TGCGCCAGCAGCGATGCGCGGACTGAGAACACTGAAGCTTTCTTT.

This CDR3 is CASSLVGTGELFF. The CDR3, as DNA: TGTGCCAGCAGCTTGGTTGGAACCGGGGAGCTGTTTTTT. V is TRBV5-4 and J is TRBJ2-2; D not resolved. V dropped 0 bases and J dropped 5 bases, with 5 bases sitting between them. CDR1 is SGHNT and CDR2 is YYREEE in the germline V gene (reference sequence). This CDR3 is 13 amino acids long.

The rearrangement joins TRBV30 to TRBJ1-4; 10 nucleotides match TRBD1. CDR1 is GTSNPN, CDR2 SVGIG, per germline (reference sequence). The CDR3 is 16 amino acids. With 8 bases clipped from V and 1 base from J, the junction kept 10 bases outside the gene matches. The CDR3 loop is CAHPGTGDLTNEKLFF. As DNA, the CDR3 is TGTGCCCACCCCGGGACAGGGGATCTAACTAATGAAAAACTGTTTTTT.

The V gene is TRBV9, the J gene TRBJ2-2, with 7 bases aligning to TRBD2. The germline V gene encodes CDR1 SGDLS and CDR2 YYNGEE. The trim removed 4 bases at V and 0 bases at J, leaving 3 bases unmatched. CDR3 length: 15 residues. CDR3: CASSRTSANTGELFF. Here the CDR3 DNA reads TGTGCCAGCAGCCGAACTAGCGCGAACACCGGGGAGCTGTTTTTT.